One sample yielded the 27 T cell receptor beta chains listed below, sequenced in a study of blood T cells in healthy people across ages. Using a J-beta primer mix together with a sample-barcoded 5' primer, a second PCR was run for about 6 to 12 cycles. TCRdb re-called the 5' RACE reads with MiXCR, one entry per CDR3 protein. The sample has 250,000 to 300,000 distinct CDR3 sequences, around 29% seen once. Sequencing used blood. Source of these receptors: a woman aged 65 to 85 in good health.

V usage is TRBV18 and J usage is TRBJ2-1, with TRBD1 as a possible D gene (5 bases). TRBJ2-7 explains the end of the DNA better; the J call may be wrong. This CDR3 spans 13 amino acids. Germline V gene data show CDR1 as KGHSH and CDR2 as LQKENI. The CDR3, as DNA: TGTGCCAGCTCACCCTTAGGACAAAACGAGCAGTACTTC. It is translated as CASSPLGQNEQYF.

Points on this clonotype: One end of the junction does not line up with germline, which may come from a read error. The chain combines TRBV20-1 with TRBJ2-1, with D perhaps given as TRBD1 or TRBD2 (5 bases each). Looked up from germline, CDR1 is DFQATT and CDR2 is SNEGSKA (reference sequence). The CDR3 covers 11 residues. This CDR3 reads CSASLARGRYF. CDR3 bases: TGCAGTGCTAGCCTGGCGAGGGGCCGGTACTTC.

In this sample, this clonotype turned up once. The V gene is TRBV7-2, the J gene TRBJ2-3; TRBD2 aligns across 12 bases. V shed 2 bases, J shed 3 bases, and the junction held 12 bases outside the gene matches. The CDR3 length is 19 residues. CDR1 is SGHTA, CDR2 FQGNSA, per germline. The CDR3 sequence is CASSLFSSGGAKGTDTQYF. CDR3 nucleotide sequence: TGTGCCAGCAGCTTATTTTCTAGCGGGGGGGCTAAAGGGACAGATACGCAGTATTTT.

In the case of this clonotype: Being one base from a much bigger clone, this may be a read error. The genes are TRBV5-1 and TRBJ2-7; perhaps TRBD1 as D (6 bases). The CDR3 is 13 residues long. Germline loops: CDR1 SGHRS, CDR2 YFSETQ. CDR3 sequence reads: CACSLEDSYEQYF. CDR3 coding DNA: TGCGCCTGCAGCTTGGAGGACAGCTACGAGCAGTACTTC.

The rearrangement uses TRBV29-1 and TRBJ1-4; possibly TRBD1 for D (5 bases). This CDR3 has 17 amino acids. Germline lookup yields CDR1 SQVTM and CDR2 ANQGSEA. V shed 0 bases and J shed 0 bases, with 14 bases lying between them. CDR3 protein: CSVEDADRGATNEKLFF. The CDR3 region has the DNA TGCAGCGTTGAAGATGCGGATAGAGGGGCAACTAATGAAAAACTGTTTTTT. The complete variable domain, with remaining parts taken from reference TRBV29-1 and TRBJ1-4, reads SAVISQKPSRDICQRGTSLTIQCQVDSQVTMMFWYRQQPGQSLTLIATANQGSEATYESGFVIDKFPISRPNLTFSTLTVSNMSPEDSSIYLCSVEDADRGATNEKLFFGSGTQLSVL.

In its sample, this clonotype was seen many times. The V and J genes are TRBV20-1 and TRBJ2-6; no firm D call. Germline V gene sequence: CDR1 DFQATT, CDR2 SNEGSKA (reference sequence). This CDR3 has 14 residues. V lost 6 bases to trimming and J lost 0 bases, with 9 bases between them. CDR3 nucleotides: TGCAGTGCCCCTCCGCTCTCTGGGGCCAACGTCCTGACTTTC. It yields the protein CSAPPLSGANVLTF.

This clonotype has only a few counts. The chain has TRBV28 and TRBJ2-7, with 9 bases aligning to TRBD1. CDR1 and CDR2 (germline): MDHEN, SYDVKM. The CDR3 has 13 residues. J was trimmed by 6 bases and V by 5 bases; bases with no gene match: 5. This CDR3 is CASSTGTGSEQYF. CDR3 nucleotide sequence: TGTGCCAGCAGTACCGGGACAGGGTCCGAGCAGTACTTC.

This clonotype has ten or more counts. The rearrangement links TRBV9 to TRBJ2-5; D gene ambiguous. In germline, CDR1 is SGDLS, CDR2 YYNGEE. The CDR3 is 18 residues long. V was cut by 0 bases and J by 3 bases, with 21 bases left in between. In DNA form, the CDR3 reads TGTGCCAGCAGCGTAGCATTTTGGGCCTTATGGATCGAAGAGACCCAGTACTTC. Its translation is CASSVAFWALWIEETQYF.

The chain recombines TRBV20-1 with TRBJ1-6; D is unresolved. CDR3 length: 14 amino acids. In germline, CDR1 is DFQATT, CDR2 SNEGSKA (reference sequence). V shed 3 bases and J shed 7 bases, with 13 bases lying between them. The CDR3, as DNA: TGCAGTGCTAGTTGGGGAGAGGTGAATTCACCCCTCCACTTT. Translation gives CSASWGEVNSPLHF.

This clonotype occurred many times. The J gene is TRBJ2-3, the V gene TRBV24-1, with 9 positions matching TRBD1. CDR1 KGHDR and CDR2 SFDVKD come from the germline V gene. Trimming cost V 2 bases and J 3 bases; bases outside gene matches: 8. This CDR3 is 17 amino acids long. The CDR3 here is CATSDSVDRGRTDTQYF. CDR3 DNA sequence: TGTGCCACCAGTGATTCCGTAGACAGGGGGAGGACAGATACGCAGTATTTT.

The V and J genes are TRBV28 and TRBJ2-3, with D uncertain. The CDR3 length is 11 residues. The V end was cut by 8 bases, the J end by 2 bases, with 5 bases between. The germline CDR1 and CDR2 sequences are MDHEN and SYDVKM. CDR3 coding DNA: TGTGCCAGCGAAATCACAGATACGCAGTATTTT. Translating gives CASEITDTQYF.

The chain uses TRBV29-1 and TRBJ1-1, with TRBD1 matching 10 bases. Unmatched junction bases numbered 8, after V lost 6 bases and J lost 4 bases. Germline lookup yields CDR1 SQVTM and CDR2 ANQGSEA. The CDR3 length is 14 residues. CDR3 residues: CSVDYRDRGTEAFF. CDR3 coding DNA: TGCAGCGTAGATTATCGGGACAGGGGCACTGAAGCTTTCTTT.

This clonotype was counted a few times. The chain joins TRBV6-1 to TRBJ2-7; a weak D match, TRBD2 (5 bases). The germline gives CDR1 MNHNS, CDR2 SASEGT. The length of the CDR3 is 14 residues. Trimming pared 10 bases from V and 5 bases from J, leaving 21 bases between. CDR3 sequence (DNA): TGTGCCACTGCCCCCAGAGGGAAGGTGAACGAGCAGTACTTC. Protein: CATAPRGKVNEQYF.

The V gene is TRBV20-1, the J gene TRBJ2-1, with 11 positions matching TRBD2. The CDR3 is 15 residues long. V shed 6 bases and J 1 base; nucleotides not matched to a gene: 5. Germline V gene data show CDR1 as DFQATT and CDR2 as SNEGSKA (reference sequence). CDR3 bases: TGCAGTGCCAAGACTAGCGGGGTTTCCTACAATGAGCAGTTCTTC. The encoded protein is CSAKTSGVSYNEQFF.

On this clonotype: No conserved phenylalanine or tryptophan is present at the end of the CDR3, so a read error is the likely explanation. The chain combines TRBV5-6 with TRBJ2-5, with 9 positions matching TRBD1. CDR1 is SGHDT and CDR2 is YYEEEE in the germline V gene. This CDR3 comprises 14 residues. With 3 bases clipped from V and 11 bases from J, the junction kept 11 bases outside the gene matches. Written as DNA, the CDR3 is TGTGCCAGCAGCTCCCCGGGACAGGGCTACGGGCAGTACCTC. Translating it yields CASSSPGQGYGQYL.

The gene calls are TRBV4-1 and TRBJ2-7; D is unclear. V gave up 0 bases and J gave up 3 bases, with 9 bases separating them. CDR3 length: 14 residues. CDR1 is MGHRA, CDR2 YSYEKL, per germline. CDR3 sequence: CASSQDSEFYEQYF. CDR3 coding DNA: TGCGCCAGCAGCCAAGATTCAGAATTCTACGAGCAGTACTTC.

This clonotype was seen a handful of times. The chain uses TRBV29-1 and TRBJ1-5; 9 bases match TRBD1. Germline V gives CDR1 SQVTM, CDR2 ANQGSEA. This CDR3 has 14 residues. V gave up 6 bases and J gave up 4 bases; unmatched junction bases: 7. This CDR3 reads CSVVLGTGNQPQHF. The CDR3 DNA reads TGCAGCGTAGTTCTTGGGACAGGGAATCAGCCCCAGCATTTT.

V is TRBV20-1 and J is TRBJ1-5; possibly TRBD1 for D (5 bases). The germline gives CDR1 DFQATT, CDR2 SNEGSKA (reference sequence). The CDR3 consists of 15 residues. Trimming took 5 bases from V and 5 from J, leaving 19 bases between them. The CDR3 region is CSAGLGLGEYQPQHF. The CDR3 DNA sequence: TGCAGTGCTGGACTCGGTTTGGGGGAGTATCAGCCCCAGCATTTT.

The rearrangement joins TRBV5-1 to TRBJ1-2; 9 bases fit TRBD1. With 4 bases clipped from V and 4 bases from J, the junction kept 5 bases outside the gene matches. CDR1 and CDR2 (germline): SGHRS, YFSETQ. CDR3 size: 14 residues. CDR3 coding DNA: TGCGCCAGCAGCGGCGGGACAGGGATCTATGGCTACACCTTC. As protein: CASSGGTGIYGYTF.

The chain joins TRBV7-2 to TRBJ2-1; maybe TRBD1 (6 bases). The J call may not be correct, given that the DNA end is closer to TRBJ2-7. In germline, CDR1 is SGHTA, CDR2 FQGNSA. The length of the CDR3 is 13 residues. The CDR3 reads CASSYGQSFEQYF. The CDR3 DNA sequence: TGTGCCAGCAGCTATGGACAGTCGTTCGAGCAGTACTTC.

This chain uses TRBV12-3 or TRBV12-4 with TRBJ1-2; maybe TRBD1 (5 bases). V was trimmed by 5 bases and J by 3 bases, leaving 16 bases between them. The CDR3 has 15 amino acids. In DNA form, the CDR3 reads TGTGCCAGCAGTGCTCAGGGTCACGCGGACTATGGCTACACCTTC. As protein: CASSAQGHADYGYTF.

The chain carries TRBV7-9 and TRBJ1-5; a weak D match, TRBD1 (5 bases). This CDR3 is built from 15 residues. Germline lookup yields CDR1 SEHNR and CDR2 FQNEAQ (reference sequence). Deletions cut 1 base from V and 7 bases from J, with 14 bases between. CDR3 in amino acids: CASSLGEGAGQPQHF. The CDR3 DNA follows: TGTGCCAGCAGCTTAGGAGAAGGGGCAGGGCAGCCCCAGCATTTT.

In this sample, this clonotype turned up a few times. This chain connects TRBV29-1 to TRBJ2-4; 10 nucleotides agree with TRBD1. The CDR3 runs to 16 residues. V dropped 6 bases and J dropped 0; count of bases not matched to a gene: 8. Germline V gene lookup returns CDR1 SQVTM and CDR2 ANQGSEA. The CDR3 here is CSVTRGQGIAKNIQYF. For the CDR3, the DNA is TGCAGCGTCACAAGGGGACAGGGGATAGCCAAAAACATTCAGTACTTC.

This sequence joins TRBV29-1 and TRBJ1-5, with TRBD1 matching 7 bases. V lost 6 bases and J lost 6; bases outside the gene matches: 11. Germline V CDR1 and CDR2: SQVTM, ANQGSEA. The length of the CDR3 is 14 residues. CDR3 in DNA: TGCAGCGTAGTAACAGGGGCCGCCGGTCAGCCCCAGCATTTT. Protein sequence: CSVVTGAAGQPQHF.

This chain connects TRBV3-1 to TRBJ2-7; TRBD2 matches at 7 bases. Germline CDR1 is LGHDT and CDR2 is YNNKEL (reference sequence). V was clipped by 5 bases and J by 3 bases; unmatched bases: 7. The CDR3 length is 14 residues. CDR3 in amino acids: CASSGRGSDYEQYF. As DNA, the CDR3 is TGTGCCAGCAGCGGCCGCGGGAGTGACTACGAGCAGTACTTC.

V and J are TRBV15 and TRBJ2-1; 7 nucleotides line up with TRBD2. With V trimmed by 4 bases and J by 5 bases, 5 bases remained unmatched. Germline CDR1 is LNHNV and CDR2 is YYDKDF (reference sequence). The length of the CDR3 is 14 residues. CDR3 sequence (DNA): TGTGCCACCAGCATAGGAGCGGGGCACAATGAGCAGTTCTTC. Its protein is CATSIGAGHNEQFF. Complete variable domain (other parts from reference TRBV15 and TRBJ2-1): DAMVIQNPRYQVTQFGKPVTLSCSQTLNHNVMYWYQQKSSQAPKLLFHYYDKDFNNEADTPDNFQSRRPNTSFCFLDIRSPGLGDTAMYLCATSIGAGHNEQFFGPGTRLTVL.

This chain links TRBV24-1 with TRBJ2-5; TRBD2 matches 8 bases. The DNA end is a closer match to TRBJ2-1, so the J assignment may be wrong. CDR1 and CDR2 (germline): KGHDR, SFDVKD. CDR3 size: 13 residues. CDR3 nucleotide sequence: TGTGCCACCAGAGGGAGCGGGAGTCCCTTACAGTTCTTC. It specifies CATRGSGSPLQFF.